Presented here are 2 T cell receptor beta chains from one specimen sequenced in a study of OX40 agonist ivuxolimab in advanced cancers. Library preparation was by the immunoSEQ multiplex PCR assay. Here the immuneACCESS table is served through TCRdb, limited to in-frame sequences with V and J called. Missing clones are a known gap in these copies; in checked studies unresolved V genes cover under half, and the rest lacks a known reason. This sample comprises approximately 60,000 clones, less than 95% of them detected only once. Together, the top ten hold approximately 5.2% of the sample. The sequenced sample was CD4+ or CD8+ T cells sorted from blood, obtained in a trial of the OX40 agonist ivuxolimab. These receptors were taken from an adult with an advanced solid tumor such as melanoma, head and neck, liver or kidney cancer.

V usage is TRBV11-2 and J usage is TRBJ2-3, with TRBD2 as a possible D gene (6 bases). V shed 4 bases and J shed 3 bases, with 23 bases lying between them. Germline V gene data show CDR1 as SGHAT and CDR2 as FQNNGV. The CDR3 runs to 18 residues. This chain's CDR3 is CASSSGPPSGSNTDTQYF. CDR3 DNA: TGTGCCAGCAGCTCTGGCCCCCCTTCCGGGAGCAATACAGATACGCAGTATTTT.

CDR3: CASTLAGNKNTEAFF. The CDR3 region has the DNA TGTGCCAGCACCCTGGCAGGGAATAAGAACACTGAAGCTTTCTTT. The chain links TRBV28 to TRBJ1-1; perhaps TRBD1 as D (5 bases). Germline V CDR1 and CDR2: MDHEN, SYDVKM. V lost 7 bases and J lost 1, with 16 bases in between. The CDR3 sequence is 15 residues long.